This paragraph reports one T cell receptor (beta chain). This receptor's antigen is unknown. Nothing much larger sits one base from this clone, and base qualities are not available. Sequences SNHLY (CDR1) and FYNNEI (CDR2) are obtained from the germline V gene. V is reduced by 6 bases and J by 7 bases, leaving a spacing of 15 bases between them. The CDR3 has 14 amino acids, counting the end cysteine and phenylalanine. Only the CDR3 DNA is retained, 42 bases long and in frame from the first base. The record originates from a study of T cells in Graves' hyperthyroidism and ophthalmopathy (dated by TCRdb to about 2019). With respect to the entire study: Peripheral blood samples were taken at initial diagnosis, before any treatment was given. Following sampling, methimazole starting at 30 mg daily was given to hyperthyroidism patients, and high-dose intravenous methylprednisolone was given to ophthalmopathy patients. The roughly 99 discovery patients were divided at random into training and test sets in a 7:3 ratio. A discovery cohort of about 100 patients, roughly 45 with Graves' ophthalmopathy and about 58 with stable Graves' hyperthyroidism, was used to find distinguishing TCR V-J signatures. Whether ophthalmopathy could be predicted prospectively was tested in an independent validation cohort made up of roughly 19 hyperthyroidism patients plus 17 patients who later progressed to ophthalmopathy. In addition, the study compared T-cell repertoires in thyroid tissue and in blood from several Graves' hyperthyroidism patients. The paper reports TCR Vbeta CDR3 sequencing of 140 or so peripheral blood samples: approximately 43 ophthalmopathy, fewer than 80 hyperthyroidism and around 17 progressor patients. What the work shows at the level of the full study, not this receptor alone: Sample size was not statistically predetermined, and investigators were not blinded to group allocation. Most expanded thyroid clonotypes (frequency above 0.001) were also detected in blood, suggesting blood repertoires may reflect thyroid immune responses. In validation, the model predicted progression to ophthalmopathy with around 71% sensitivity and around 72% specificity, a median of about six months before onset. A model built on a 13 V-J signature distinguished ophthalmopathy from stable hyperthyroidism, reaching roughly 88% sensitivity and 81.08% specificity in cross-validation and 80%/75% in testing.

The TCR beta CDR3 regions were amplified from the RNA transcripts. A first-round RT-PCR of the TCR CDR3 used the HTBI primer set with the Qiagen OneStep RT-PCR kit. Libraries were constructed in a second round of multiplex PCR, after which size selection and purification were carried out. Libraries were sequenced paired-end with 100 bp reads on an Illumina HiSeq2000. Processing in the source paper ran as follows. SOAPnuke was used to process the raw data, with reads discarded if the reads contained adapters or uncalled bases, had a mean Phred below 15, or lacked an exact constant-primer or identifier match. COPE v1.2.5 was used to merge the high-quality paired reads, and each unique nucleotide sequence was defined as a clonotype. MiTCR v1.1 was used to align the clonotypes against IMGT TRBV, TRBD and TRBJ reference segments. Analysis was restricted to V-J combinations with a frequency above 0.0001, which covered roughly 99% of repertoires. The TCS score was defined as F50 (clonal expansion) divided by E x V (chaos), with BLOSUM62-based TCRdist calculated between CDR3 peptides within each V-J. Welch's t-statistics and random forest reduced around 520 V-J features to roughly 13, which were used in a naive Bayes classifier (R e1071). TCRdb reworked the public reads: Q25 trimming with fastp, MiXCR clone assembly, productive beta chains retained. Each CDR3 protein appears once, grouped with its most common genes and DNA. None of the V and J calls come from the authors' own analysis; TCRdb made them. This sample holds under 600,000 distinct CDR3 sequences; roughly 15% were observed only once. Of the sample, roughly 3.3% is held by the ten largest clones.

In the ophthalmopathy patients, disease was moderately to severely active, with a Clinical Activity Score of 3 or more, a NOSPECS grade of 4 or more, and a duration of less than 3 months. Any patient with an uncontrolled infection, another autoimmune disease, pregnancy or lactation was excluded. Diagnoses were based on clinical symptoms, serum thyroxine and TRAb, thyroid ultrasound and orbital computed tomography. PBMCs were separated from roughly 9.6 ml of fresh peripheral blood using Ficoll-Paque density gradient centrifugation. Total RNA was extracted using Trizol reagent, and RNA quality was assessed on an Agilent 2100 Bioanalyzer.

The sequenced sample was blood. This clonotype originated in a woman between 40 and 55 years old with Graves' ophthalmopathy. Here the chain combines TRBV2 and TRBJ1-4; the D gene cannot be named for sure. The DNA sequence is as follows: TGTGCCAGCAGATCCGGGCTCCAGAGTGAAAAACTGTTTTTT. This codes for CASRSGLQSEKLFF.